Detailed here is one T cell receptor (beta chain). Its antigen is as yet unknown. Sequenced by immunoSEQ multiplex PCR; TCRdb stores in-frame clones only, minus some. The table lists tens of thousands of clones, less than 90% of them singletons. The sample is drawn from a study of T cell clones after liver transplantation. Study results and caveats: Post-transplant time points were not standardized, so conclusions are preliminary.

Material: CD4+ T cells from blood, obtained at the 22-month timepoint. This TCR derives from a human patient who received a liver transplant. Some of the T cells might come from the graft donor.

The CDR3 loop reads CASSQFPKGGGNQPQHF. In nucleotides, the CDR3 is TGCGCCAGCAGTCAATTCCCCAAGGGGGGCGGCAATCAGCCCCAGCATTTT. The rearrangement joins TRBV23-1 to TRBJ1-5; weak D call: TRBD1 (6 bases). TRBV23-1 is labeled an ORF, and its function is uncertain. Trimming removed 1 base from V and 2 bases from J, with 15 bases in between. This CDR3 has 17 amino acids.